This T cell receptor (beta chain) is drawn from a study of cytomegalovirus exposure and HLA in healthy donors. The PCR used 60 Vbeta and 13 Jbeta primers. Profiling relied on immunoSEQ multiplex PCR, and the TCRdb table lists in-frame clones only, not all of them. This sample contains roughly 40,000 clones. Trimming cost V 7 bases and J 8 bases; bases outside gene matches: 19. CDR3 length equals 16 residues. The germline V gene encodes CDR1 LNHDA and CDR2 SQIVND (reference sequence). Sequenced sample: PBMCs. The source is a man aged 25-45 years in good health and CMV-seronegative. The V and J genes are TRBV19 and TRBJ1-2; 7 bases align to TRBD1. CDR3 sequence (DNA): TGTGCCAGTACCCCTACCGGGACAGTCGAGGGTAGCGGCTACACCTTC. Its translation: CASTPTGTVEGSGYTF.